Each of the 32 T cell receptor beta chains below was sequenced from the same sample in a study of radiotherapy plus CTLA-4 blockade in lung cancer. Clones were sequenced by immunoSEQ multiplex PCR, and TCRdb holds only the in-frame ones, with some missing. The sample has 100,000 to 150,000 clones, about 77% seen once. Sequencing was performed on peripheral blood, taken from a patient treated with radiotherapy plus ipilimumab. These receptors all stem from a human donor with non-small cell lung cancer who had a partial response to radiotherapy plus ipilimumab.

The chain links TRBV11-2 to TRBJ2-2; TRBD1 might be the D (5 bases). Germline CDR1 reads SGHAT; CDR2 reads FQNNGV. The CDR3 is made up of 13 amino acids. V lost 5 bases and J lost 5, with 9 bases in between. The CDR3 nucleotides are TGTGCCAGCAGCCCTCAGGGAACCGGGGAGCTGTTTTTT. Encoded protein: CASSPQGTGELFF.

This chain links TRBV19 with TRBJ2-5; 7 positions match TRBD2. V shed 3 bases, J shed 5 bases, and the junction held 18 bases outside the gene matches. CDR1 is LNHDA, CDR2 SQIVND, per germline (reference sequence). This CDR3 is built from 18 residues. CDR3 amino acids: CASSIGVTLGGSRETQYF. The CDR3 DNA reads TGTGCCAGTAGTATTGGCGTGACTTTGGGCGGGAGTAGGGAGACCCAGTACTTC.

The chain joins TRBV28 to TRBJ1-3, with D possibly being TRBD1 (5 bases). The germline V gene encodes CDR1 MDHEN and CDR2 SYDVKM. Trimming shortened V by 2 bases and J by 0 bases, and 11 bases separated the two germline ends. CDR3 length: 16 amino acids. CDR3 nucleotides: TGTGCCAGCAGTTTACGTCGGGGGTCCTCTGGAAACACCATATATTTT. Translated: CASSLRRGSSGNTIYF.

This CDR3 is CASRASWTSGYNEQFF. CDR3 coding DNA: TGTGCCAGCAGGGCCAGCTGGACTAGCGGTTACAATGAGCAGTTCTTC. This sequence joins TRBV27 and TRBJ2-1, with 10 nucleotides matching TRBD2. This CDR3 spans 16 amino acids. The germline CDR1 and CDR2 sequences are MNHEY and SMNVEV (reference sequence). V lost 6 bases and J lost 4; bases outside the gene matches: 9.

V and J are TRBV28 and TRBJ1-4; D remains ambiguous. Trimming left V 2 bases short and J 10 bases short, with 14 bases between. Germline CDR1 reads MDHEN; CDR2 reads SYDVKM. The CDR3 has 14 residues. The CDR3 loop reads CASSLNSPGGKLFF. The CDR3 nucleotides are TGTGCCAGCAGTTTAAACAGTCCCGGAGGAAAACTGTTTTTT.

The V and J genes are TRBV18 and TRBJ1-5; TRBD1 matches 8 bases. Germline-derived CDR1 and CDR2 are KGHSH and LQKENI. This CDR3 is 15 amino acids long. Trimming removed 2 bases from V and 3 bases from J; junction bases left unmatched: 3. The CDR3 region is CASSPTGGPNQPQHF. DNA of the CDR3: TGTGCCAGCTCACCAACAGGGGGTCCCAATCAGCCCCAGCATTTT.

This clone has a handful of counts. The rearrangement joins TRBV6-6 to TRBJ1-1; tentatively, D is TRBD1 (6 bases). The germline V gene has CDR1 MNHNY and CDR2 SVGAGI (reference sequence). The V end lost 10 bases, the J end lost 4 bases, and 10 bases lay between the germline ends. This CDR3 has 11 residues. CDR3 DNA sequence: TGTGCCATGAAGACAGGCACTGAAGCTTTCTTT. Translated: CAMKTGTEAFF.

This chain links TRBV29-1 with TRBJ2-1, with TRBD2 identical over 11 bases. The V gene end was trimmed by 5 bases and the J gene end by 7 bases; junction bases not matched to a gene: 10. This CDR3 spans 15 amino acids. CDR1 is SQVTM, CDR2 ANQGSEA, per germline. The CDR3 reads CSVRSGRVGMNEQFF. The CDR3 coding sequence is TGCAGCGTTCGTAGCGGGAGGGTCGGAATGAATGAGCAGTTCTTC.

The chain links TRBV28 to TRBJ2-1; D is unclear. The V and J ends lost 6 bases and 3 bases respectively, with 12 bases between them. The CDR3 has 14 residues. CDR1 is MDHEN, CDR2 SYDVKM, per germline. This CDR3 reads CASSPRAYYNEQFF. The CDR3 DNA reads TGTGCCAGCAGCCCTCGCGCCTACTACAATGAGCAGTTCTTC.

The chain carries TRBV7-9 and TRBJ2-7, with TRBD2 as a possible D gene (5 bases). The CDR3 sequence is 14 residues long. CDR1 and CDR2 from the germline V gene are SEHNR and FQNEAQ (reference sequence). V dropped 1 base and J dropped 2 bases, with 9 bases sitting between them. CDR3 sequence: CASSLVGETYEQYV. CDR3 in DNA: TGTGCCAGCAGCTTAGTGGGAGAGACCTACGAGCAGTACGTC.

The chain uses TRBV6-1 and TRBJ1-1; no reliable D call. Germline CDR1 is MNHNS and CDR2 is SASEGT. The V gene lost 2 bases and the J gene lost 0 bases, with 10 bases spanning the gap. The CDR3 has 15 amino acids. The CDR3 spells CASSEQRGLNTEAFF. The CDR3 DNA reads TGTGCCAGCAGTGAACAACGGGGATTGAACACTGAAGCTTTCTTT.

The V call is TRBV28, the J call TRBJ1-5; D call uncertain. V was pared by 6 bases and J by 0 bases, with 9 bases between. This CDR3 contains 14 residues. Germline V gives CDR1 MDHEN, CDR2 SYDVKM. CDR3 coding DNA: TGTGCCAGCAGACGAGACATTAGCAATCAGCCCCAGCATTTT. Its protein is CASRRDISNQPQHF.

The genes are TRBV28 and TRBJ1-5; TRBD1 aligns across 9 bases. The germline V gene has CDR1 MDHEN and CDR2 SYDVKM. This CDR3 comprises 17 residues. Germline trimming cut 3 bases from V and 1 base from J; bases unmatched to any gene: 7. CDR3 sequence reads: CASSFSWDRESNQPQHF. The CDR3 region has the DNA TGTGCCAGCAGTTTCAGTTGGGACAGGGAAAGCAATCAGCCCCAGCATTTT.

Here the CDR3 DNA reads TGTGCCAGCAGTCTCCCCGGGACAAAGAACACTGAAGCTTTCTTT. Translation: CASSLPGTKNTEAFF. The chain has TRBV6-5 and TRBJ1-1; D perhaps matches TRBD1 (6 bases). The CDR3 runs 15 residues. Trimming removed 5 bases at V and 1 base at J, with 14 bases between. The germline CDR1 and CDR2 sequences are MNHEY and SVGAGI.

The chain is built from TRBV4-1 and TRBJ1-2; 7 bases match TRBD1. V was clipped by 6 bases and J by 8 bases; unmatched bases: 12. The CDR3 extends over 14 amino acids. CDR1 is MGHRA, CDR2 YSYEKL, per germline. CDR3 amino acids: CASSASGTAVGYTF. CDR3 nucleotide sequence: TGCGCCAGCAGTGCCTCGGGGACAGCGGTAGGCTACACCTTC.

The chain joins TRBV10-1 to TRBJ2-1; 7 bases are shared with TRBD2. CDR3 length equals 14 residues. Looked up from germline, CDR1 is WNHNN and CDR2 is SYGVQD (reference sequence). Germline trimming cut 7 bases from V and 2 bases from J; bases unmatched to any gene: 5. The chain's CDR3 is CASTTSGAYNEQFF. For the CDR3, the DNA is TGCGCCAGCACTACGAGCGGGGCCTACAATGAGCAGTTCTTC.

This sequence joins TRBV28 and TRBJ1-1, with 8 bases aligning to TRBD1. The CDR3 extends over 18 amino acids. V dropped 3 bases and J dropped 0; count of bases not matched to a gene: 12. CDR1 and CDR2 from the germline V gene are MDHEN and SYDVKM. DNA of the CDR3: TGTGCCAGCAGTTTCTACGGGACAGGCGACTTTCTGAACACTGAAGCTTTCTTT. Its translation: CASSFYGTGDFLNTEAFF. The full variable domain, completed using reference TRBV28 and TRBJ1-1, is DVKVTQSSRYLVKRTGEKVFLECVQDMDHENMFWYRQDPGLGLRLIYFSYDVKMKEKGDIPEGYSVSREKKERFSLILESASTNQTSMYLCASSFYGTGDFLNTEAFFGQGTRLTVV.

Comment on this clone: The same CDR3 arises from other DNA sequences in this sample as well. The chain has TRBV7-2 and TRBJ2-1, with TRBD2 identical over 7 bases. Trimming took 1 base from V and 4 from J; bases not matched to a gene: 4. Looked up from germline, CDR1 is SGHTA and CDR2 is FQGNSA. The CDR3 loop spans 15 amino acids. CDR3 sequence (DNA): TGTGCCAGCAGCTTAGTTTCGGGGGGTTACAATGAGCAGTTCTTC. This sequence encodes CASSLVSGGYNEQFF.

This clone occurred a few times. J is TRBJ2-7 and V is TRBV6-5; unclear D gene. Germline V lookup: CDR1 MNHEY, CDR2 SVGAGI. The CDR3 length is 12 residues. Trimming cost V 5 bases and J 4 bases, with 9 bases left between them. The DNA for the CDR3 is TGTGCCAGCAGTCTAACAGAGTACGAGCAGTACGTC. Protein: CASSLTEYEQYV.

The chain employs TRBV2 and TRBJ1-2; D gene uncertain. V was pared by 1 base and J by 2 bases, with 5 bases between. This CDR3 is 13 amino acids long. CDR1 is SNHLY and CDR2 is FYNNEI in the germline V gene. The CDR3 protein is CASSEGRNYGYTF. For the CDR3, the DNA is TGTGCCAGCAGTGAAGGTAGAAACTATGGCTACACCTTC.

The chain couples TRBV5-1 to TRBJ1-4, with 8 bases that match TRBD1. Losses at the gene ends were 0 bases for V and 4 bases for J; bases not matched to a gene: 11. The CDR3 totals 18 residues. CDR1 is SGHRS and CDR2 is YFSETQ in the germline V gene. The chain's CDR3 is CASSLGQGHTWGNEKLFF. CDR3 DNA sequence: TGCGCCAGCAGCTTGGGACAGGGGCATACTTGGGGTAATGAAAAACTGTTTTTT.

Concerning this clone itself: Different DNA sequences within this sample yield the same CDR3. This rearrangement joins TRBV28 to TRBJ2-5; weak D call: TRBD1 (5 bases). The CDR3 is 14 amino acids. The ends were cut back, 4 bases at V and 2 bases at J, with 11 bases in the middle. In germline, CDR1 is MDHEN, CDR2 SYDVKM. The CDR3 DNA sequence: TGTGCCAGCAGTTCGAGACAGTTACAAGAGACCCAGTACTTC. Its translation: CASSSRQLQETQYF.

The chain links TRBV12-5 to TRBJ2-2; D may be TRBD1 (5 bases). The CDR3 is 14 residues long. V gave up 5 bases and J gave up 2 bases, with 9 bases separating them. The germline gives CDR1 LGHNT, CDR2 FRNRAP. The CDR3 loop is CASGADSNTGELFF. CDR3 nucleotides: TGTGCTAGTGGTGCTGACAGCAACACCGGGGAGCTGTTTTTT.

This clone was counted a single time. CDR3 DNA sequence: TGTGCCACCAAGAGGACTAGCGGGTCAACCTCACATCCCACAGATACGCAGTATTTT. Protein product: CATKRTSGSTSHPTDTQYF. This chain joins TRBV27 and TRBJ2-3; TRBD2 matches at 11 bases. Germline values: CDR1 MNHEY, CDR2 SMNVEV (reference sequence). The length of the CDR3 is 19 residues. After removal of 10 bases from V and 2 bases from J, the junction contained 20 bases not matched to a gene.

The CDR3 coding sequence is TGTGCCAGCAGCGCAAGACTAGCGGGAGTGCAGCGCTACGAGCAGTACTTC. Protein: CASSARLAGVQRYEQYF. V gene TRBV7-2 combines with J gene TRBJ2-7; 12 bases map to TRBD2. The V gene's germline CDR1 is SGHTA and CDR2 FQGNSA. CDR3 length: 17 amino acids. V was pared by 5 bases and J by 3 bases, with 11 bases of the junction left unmatched.

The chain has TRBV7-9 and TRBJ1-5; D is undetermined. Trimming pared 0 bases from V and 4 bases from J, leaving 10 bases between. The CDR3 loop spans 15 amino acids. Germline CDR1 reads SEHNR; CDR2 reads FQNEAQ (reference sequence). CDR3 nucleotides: TGTGCCAGCAGCTTAGCGGGGAGTATTAATCAGCCCCAGCATTTT. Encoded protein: CASSLAGSINQPQHF.

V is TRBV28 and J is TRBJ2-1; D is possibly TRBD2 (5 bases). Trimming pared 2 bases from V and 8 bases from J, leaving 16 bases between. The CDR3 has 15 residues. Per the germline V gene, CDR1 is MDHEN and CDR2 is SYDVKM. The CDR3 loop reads CASSLVRGNGDEQFF. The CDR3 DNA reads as TGTGCCAGCAGTTTAGTGCGTGGGAACGGGGATGAGCAGTTCTTC.

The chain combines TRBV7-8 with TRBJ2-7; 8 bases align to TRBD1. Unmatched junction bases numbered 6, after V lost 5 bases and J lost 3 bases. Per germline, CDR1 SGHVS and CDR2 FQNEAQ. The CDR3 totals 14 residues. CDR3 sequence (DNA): TGTGCCAGCAGCCGCGACAGGGGCGGCTACGAGCAGTACGTC. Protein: CASSRDRGGYEQYV.

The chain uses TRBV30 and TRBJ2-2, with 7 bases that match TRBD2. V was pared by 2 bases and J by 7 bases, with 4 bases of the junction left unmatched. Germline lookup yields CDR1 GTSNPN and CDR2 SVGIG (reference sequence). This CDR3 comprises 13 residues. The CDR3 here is CAWSRLADGELFF. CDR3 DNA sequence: TGTGCCTGGAGTCGGCTAGCGGACGGGGAGCTGTTTTTT.

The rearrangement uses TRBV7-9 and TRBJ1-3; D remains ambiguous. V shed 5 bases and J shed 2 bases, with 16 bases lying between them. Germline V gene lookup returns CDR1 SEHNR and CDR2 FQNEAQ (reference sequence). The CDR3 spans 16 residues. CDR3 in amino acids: CASSPLAGSTGNTIYF. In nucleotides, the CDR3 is TGTGCCAGCAGCCCCCTAGCAGGTTCCACTGGAAACACCATATATTTT.

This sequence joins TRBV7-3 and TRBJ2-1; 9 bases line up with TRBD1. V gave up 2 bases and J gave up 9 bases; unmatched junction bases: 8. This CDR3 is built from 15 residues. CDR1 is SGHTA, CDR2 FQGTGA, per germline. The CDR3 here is CASSLEGTGLGEQFF. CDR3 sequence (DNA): TGTGCCAGCAGCTTAGAAGGGACAGGGCTTGGTGAGCAGTTCTTC.

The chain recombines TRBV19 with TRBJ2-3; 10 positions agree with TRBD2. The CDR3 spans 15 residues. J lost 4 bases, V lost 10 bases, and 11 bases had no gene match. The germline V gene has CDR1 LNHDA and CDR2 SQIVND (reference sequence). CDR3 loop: CATRPSGSGADTQYF. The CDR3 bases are TGTGCCACGCGGCCTAGCGGGAGCGGGGCAGATACGCAGTATTTT.